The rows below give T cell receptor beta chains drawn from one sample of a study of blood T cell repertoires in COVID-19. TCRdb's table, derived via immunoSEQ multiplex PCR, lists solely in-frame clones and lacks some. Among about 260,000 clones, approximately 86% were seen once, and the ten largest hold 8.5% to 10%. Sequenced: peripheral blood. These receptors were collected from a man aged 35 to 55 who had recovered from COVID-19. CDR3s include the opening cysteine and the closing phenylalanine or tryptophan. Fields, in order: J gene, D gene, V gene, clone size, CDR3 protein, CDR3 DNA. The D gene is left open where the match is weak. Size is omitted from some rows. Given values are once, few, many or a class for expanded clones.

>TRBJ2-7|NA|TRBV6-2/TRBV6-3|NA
CASSLNLRYNYEQYF
TGTGCCAGCAGTCTAAACCTCAGGTATAACTACGAGCAGTACTTC
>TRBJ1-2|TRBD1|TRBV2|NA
CASSRNRGQRYGYTF
TGTGCCAGCAGCCGAAACAGGGGGCAACGGTATGGCTACACCTTC
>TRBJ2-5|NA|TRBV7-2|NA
CASSFRRGPQETQYF
TGTGCCAGCAGCTTCCGGCGGGGGCCACAAGAGACCCAGTACTTC
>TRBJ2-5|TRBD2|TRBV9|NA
CASSAEPGLAGPTQYF
TGTGCCAGCAGCGCGGAACCGGGACTAGCGGGACCGACCCAGTACTTC
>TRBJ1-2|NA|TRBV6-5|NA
CASSYPDSYGYTF
TGTGCCAGCAGTTACCCTGATAGTTATGGCTACACCTTC
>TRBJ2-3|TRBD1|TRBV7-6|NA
CASSTGGVFADTQYF
TGTGCCAGCAGCACAGGGGGCGTTTTTGCTGATACGCAGTATTTT
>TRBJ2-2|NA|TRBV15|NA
CATSRAAGPGTGELFF
TGTGCCACCAGCAGAGCCGCGGGTCCCGGTACCGGGGAGCTGTTTTTT
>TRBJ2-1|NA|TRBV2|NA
CATVSGTYYNEQFF
TGTGCCACCGTATCGGGGACTTATTACAATGAGCAGTTCTTC
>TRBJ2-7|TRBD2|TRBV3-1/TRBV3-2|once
CASSTRLARQYF
TGTGCCAGCAGCACTAGACTAGCGAGACAGTACTTC
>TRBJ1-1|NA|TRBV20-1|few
CSARDRTEAFF
TGCAGTGCTAGAGACCGGACTGAAGCTTTCTTT
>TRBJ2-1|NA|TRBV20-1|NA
CSASAGPEQFF
TGCAGTGCTAGCGCGGGGCCTGAGCAGTTCTTC